This T cell receptor beta chain was obtained from a study of blood T cell repertoires in COVID-19. Data came from immunoSEQ multiplex PCR; TCRdb stores just in-frame clones and leaves some out. This sample has about 87,000 clones, with around 90% found just once. The CDR3 loop spans 14 amino acids. J was trimmed by 3 bases and V by 7 bases; bases with no gene match: 6. Germline CDR1 is MDHEN and CDR2 is SYDVKM. The receptor was derived from a man older than 75 with acute or convalescent COVID-19. Sequences were obtained from peripheral blood. The chain employs TRBV28 and TRBJ1-5, with 7 bases identical to TRBD1. CDR3 residues: CASTLGQHNQPQHF. The CDR3 bases are TGTGCCAGCACCTTGGGACAGCACAATCAGCCCCAGCATTTT.